This T cell receptor beta chain was captured in a study of cytomegalovirus exposure and HLA in healthy donors. Both 60 Vbeta primers and 13 Jbeta primers went into the PCR. Measured with immunoSEQ multiplex PCR; TCRdb has only the in-frame clones, and not every one. In the table there are approximately 110,000 clones, around 77% of which are singletons. This CDR3 has 15 amino acids. Looked up from germline, CDR1 is LNHDA and CDR2 is SQIVND (reference sequence). The ends lost 5 bases at V and 4 bases at J; junction bases unmatched: 10. For this clone: Its matching antigen is unknown.

Points from the study as a whole: In a later analysis, donors in an Asian-associated ancestry cluster reportedly had fewer N-insertions in productive TCRs than the cohort mean.

V usage is TRBV19 and J usage is TRBJ2-7, with 8 bases matching TRBD1. The clonotype comes from a woman aged 40 to 50 in good health and CMV-seropositive. Specimen: PBMCs. CDR3 in DNA: TGTGCCAGTAGTGTCAAAGGGACAGGACCTTACGAGCAGTACTTC. Encoded protein: CASSVKGTGPYEQYF.